What follows are 12 T cell receptor beta chains derived from one specimen sequenced in a study of shared clonotypes between healthy human individuals. Assay: immunoSEQ multiplex PCR; the TCRdb copy retains only in-frame clones and omits some. In the table there are 850,000 to 1,200,000 clones, about 75% of which are singletons. Material: memory CD4+ T cells sorted from blood. Subset reported: CD45RA-negative fraction. The receptors shown here come from a man aged 18 to 35 in good health.

The gene calls are TRBV5-1 and TRBJ1-1; D remains unclear. Germline CDR1 SGHRS, CDR2 YFSETQ. The CDR3 spans 14 residues. The ends were cut back, 2 bases at V and 0 bases at J, with 8 bases in the middle. Here the CDR3 reads CASSFGTMNTEAFF. CDR3 sequence (DNA): TGCGCCAGCAGCTTTGGTACCATGAACACTGAAGCTTTCTTT. The variable domain in full, with the rest retrieved from reference TRBV5-1 and TRBJ1-1, is KAGVTQTPRYLIKTRGQQVTLSCSPISGHRSVSWYQQTPGQGLQFLFEYFSETQRNKGNFPGRFSGRQFSNSRSEMNVSTLELGDSALYLCASSFGTMNTEAFFGQGTRLTVV.

Only one count was recorded for this clone. The genes are TRBV7-8 and TRBJ2-5; D is perhaps TRBD1 (5 bases). The CDR3 contains 13 residues. Trimming pared 11 bases from V and 2 bases from J, leaving 15 bases between. Germline V gene lookup returns CDR1 SGHVS and CDR2 FQNEAQ. The DNA for the CDR3 is TGTGCCGGGGCCGGCCAACCGCAAGAGACCCAGTACTTC. Its protein is CAGAGQPQETQYF. Full variable domain (remainder filled in from reference TRBV7-8 and TRBJ2-5): GAGVSQSPRYKVAKRGQDVALRCDPISGHVSLFWYQQALGQGPEFLTYFQNEAQLDKSGLPSDRFFAERPEGSVSTLKIQRTQQEDSAVYLCAGAGQPQETQYFGPGTRLLVL.

The CDR3 DNA reads TGCGCCAGCAGCCCCGGACAGGGGGAGGATGAGCAGTTCTTC. This codes for CASSPGQGEDEQFF. The J gene is TRBJ2-1, the V gene TRBV5-1; 10 bases fit TRBD1. V trimming: 4 bases; J trimming: 8 bases; junction bases outside the gene matches: 6. CDR3 size: 14 residues. Germline CDR1 SGHRS, CDR2 YFSETQ.

This chain connects TRBV5-6 to TRBJ2-3; tentative D call: TRBD2 (5 bases). CDR3 size: 17 residues. Germline V gene lookup returns CDR1 SGHDT and CDR2 YYEEEE. V was shortened by 0 bases and J by 1 base, with 15 bases between the two germline ends. The CDR3 region has the DNA TGTGCCAGCAGCTTGGTACCAGCGGACCTAGGCACAGATACGCAGTATTTT. Translation gives CASSLVPADLGTDTQYF.

This clone showed up many times. The rearrangement joins TRBV6-1 to TRBJ2-1; 10 bases agree with TRBD2. V trimming: 2 bases; J trimming: 7 bases; junction bases outside the gene matches: 5. The CDR3 runs to 15 residues. Germline CDR1 and CDR2: MNHNS and SASEGT. The CDR3 DNA is TGTGCCAGCAGTGAAATTTGGACTAGCGGAAATGAGCAGTTCTTC. Its translation is CASSEIWTSGNEQFF.

This clone was observed a single time. The gene calls are TRBV6-5 and TRBJ2-3; D perhaps matches TRBD2 (5 bases). The CDR3 has 15 residues. CDR1 is MNHEY, CDR2 SVGAGI, per germline. Trimming removed 3 bases at V and 2 bases at J, with 12 bases between. CDR3 DNA sequence: TGTGCCAGCAGTTATTCGGGGTATCTCACAGATACGCAGTATTTT. It encodes CASSYSGYLTDTQYF.

This clone turned up a few times. The chain carries TRBV6-1 and TRBJ2-1; 9 bases map to TRBD2. Germline V gene lookup returns CDR1 MNHNS and CDR2 SASEGT. V dropped 7 bases and J dropped 4; count of bases not matched to a gene: 5. CDR3 size: 14 residues. The CDR3 nucleotides read TGTGCCAGCACAGGAGCGGGGGGTTACAATGAGCAGTTCTTC. As protein: CASTGAGGYNEQFF.

The chain joins TRBV6-1 to TRBJ1-5; a possible D gene is TRBD1 (5 bases). Per germline, CDR1 MNHNS and CDR2 SASEGT. The V and J ends lost 4 bases and 9 bases respectively, with 16 bases between them. The CDR3 sequence is 14 residues long. Here the CDR3 reads CASSGQGYASPQHF. The CDR3 DNA sequence: TGTGCCAGCAGTGGGCAGGGTTATGCATCGCCCCAGCATTTT.

V gene TRBV2 combines with J gene TRBJ2-7; 9 bases match TRBD2. The CDR3 is 13 residues long. V was pared by 7 bases and J by 6 bases, with 7 bases of the junction left unmatched. Germline V CDR1 and CDR2: SNHLY, FYNNEI. The CDR3 loop reads CASNGAGGSEQYF. The DNA for the CDR3 is TGTGCCAGCAACGGAGCGGGAGGTAGCGAGCAGTACTTC. The full variable domain, its missing parts supplied by reference TRBV2 and TRBJ2-7, is EPEVTQTPSHQVTQMGQEVILRCVPISNHLYFYWYRQILGQKVEFLVSFYNNEISEKSEIFDDQFSVERPDGSNFTLKIRSTKLEDSAMYFCASNGAGGSEQYFGPGTRLTVT.

This clone was observed a single time. V and J are TRBV28 and TRBJ2-2; TRBD2 aligns across 11 bases. The ends lost 4 bases at V and 0 bases at J; junction bases unmatched: 1. Germline lookup yields CDR1 MDHEN and CDR2 SYDVKM. The CDR3 is 16 amino acids. The CDR3 here is CASSSSGRSNTGELFF. The CDR3 DNA reads TGTGCCAGCAGTTCTAGCGGGAGGTCGAACACCGGGGAGCTGTTTTTT.

The gene calls are TRBV6-1 and TRBJ2-5; tentative D call: TRBD2 (7 bases). The CDR3 is 15 residues long. Trimming took off 3 bases at V and 5 bases at J, with 16 bases between the two ends. The V gene's germline CDR1 is MNHNS and CDR2 SASEGT. The CDR3 region is CASSDWGGAPETQYF. The CDR3 DNA reads TGTGCCAGCAGTGATTGGGGGGGGGCGCCGGAGACCCAGTACTTC.

A remark on this clone: This sample also contains other DNA sequences that code for the same CDR3. The rearrangement joins TRBV5-1 to TRBJ2-3; D assignment may be TRBD1 or TRBD2 (6 bases each). The CDR3 length is 15 residues. CDR1 and CDR2 (germline): SGHRS, YFSETQ. Trimming removed 0 bases at V and 3 bases at J, with 11 bases between. The CDR3 loop reads CASSLEGGRTDTQYF. The CDR3 bases are TGCGCCAGCAGCTTGGAGGGGGGCCGGACAGATACGCAGTATTTT.